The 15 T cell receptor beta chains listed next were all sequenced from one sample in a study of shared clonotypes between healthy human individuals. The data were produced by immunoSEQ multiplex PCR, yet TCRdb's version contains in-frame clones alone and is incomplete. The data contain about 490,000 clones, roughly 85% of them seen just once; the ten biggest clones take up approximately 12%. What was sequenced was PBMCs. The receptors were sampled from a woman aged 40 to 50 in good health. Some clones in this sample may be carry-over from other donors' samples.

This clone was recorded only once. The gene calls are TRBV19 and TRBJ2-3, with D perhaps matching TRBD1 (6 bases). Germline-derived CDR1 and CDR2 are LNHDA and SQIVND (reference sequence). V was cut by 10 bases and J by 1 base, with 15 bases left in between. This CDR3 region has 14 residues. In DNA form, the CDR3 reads TGTGCCACCCAGGGGTTCTGGGGCACAGATACGCAGTATTTT. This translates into CATQGFWGTDTQYF.

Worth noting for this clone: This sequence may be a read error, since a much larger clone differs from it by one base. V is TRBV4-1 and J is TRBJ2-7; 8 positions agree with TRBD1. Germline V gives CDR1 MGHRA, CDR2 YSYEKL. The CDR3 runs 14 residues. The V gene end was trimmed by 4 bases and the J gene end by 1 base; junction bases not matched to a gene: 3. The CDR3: CASSPRDRSYEQYF. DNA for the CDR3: TGCGCCAGCAGCCCCCGGGACAGGTCCTACGAGCAGTACTTC.

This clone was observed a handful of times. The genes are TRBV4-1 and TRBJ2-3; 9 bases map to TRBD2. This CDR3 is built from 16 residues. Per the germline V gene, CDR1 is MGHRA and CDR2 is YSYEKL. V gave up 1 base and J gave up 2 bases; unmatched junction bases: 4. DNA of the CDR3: TGCGCCAGCAGCCAAGTGGGCGGGAGGGCCACAGATACGCAGTATTTT. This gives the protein CASSQVGGRATDTQYF.

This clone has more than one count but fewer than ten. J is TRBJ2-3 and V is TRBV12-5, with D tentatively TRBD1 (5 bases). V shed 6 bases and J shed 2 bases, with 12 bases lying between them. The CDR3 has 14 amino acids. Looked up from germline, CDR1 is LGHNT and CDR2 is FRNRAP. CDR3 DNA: TGTGCTAGTGGCCCCCCAGGGTCCACAGATACGCAGTATTTT. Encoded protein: CASGPPGSTDTQYF.

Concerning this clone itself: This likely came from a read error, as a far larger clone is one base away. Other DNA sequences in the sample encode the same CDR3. The CDR3 nucleotides are TGCGCCAGCAGCCTGGCCCAGATGCGGGATGAGCAGTTCTTC. Residues: CASSLAQMRDEQFF. The chain uses TRBV5-1 and TRBJ2-1, with a tentative D call TRBD2 (5 bases). Per germline, CDR1 SGHRS and CDR2 YFSETQ. Between the trimmed V and J ends, which lost 4 bases and 8 bases, there was a span of 16 bases. The CDR3 consists of 14 residues. The entire variable domain, with the rest obtained from reference TRBV5-1 and TRBJ2-1, is as follows: KAGVTQTPRYLIKTRGQQVTLSCSPISGHRSVSWYQQTPGQGLQFLFEYFSETQRNKGNFPGRFSGRQFSNSRSEMNVSTLELGDSALYLCASSLAQMRDEQFFGPGTRLTVL.

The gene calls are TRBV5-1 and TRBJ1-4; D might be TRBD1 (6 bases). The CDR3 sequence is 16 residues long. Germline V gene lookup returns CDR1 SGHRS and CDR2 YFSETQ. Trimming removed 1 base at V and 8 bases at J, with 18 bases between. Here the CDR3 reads CASSLIQGGGKEKLFF. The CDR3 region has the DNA TGCGCCAGCAGCTTGATACAGGGAGGAGGCAAAGAAAAACTGTTTTTT.

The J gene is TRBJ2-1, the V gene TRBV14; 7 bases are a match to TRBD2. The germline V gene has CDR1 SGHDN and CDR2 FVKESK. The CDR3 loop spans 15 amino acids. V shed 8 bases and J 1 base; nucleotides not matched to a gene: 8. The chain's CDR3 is CASSGGWLSYNEQFF. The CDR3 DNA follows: TGTGCCAGCTCCGGGGGGTGGTTATCCTACAATGAGCAGTTCTTC.

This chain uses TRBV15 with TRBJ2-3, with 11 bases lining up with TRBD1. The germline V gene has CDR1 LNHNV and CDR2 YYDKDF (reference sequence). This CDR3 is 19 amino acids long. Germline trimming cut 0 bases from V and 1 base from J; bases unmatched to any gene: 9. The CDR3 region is CATSRDRTGGVGGTDTQYF. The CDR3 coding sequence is TGTGCCACCAGCAGAGATCGGACAGGGGGCGTTGGTGGCACAGATACGCAGTATTTT.

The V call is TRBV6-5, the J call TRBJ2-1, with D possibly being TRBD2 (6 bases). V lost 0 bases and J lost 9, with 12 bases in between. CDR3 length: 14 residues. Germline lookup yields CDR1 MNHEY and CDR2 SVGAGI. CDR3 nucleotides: TGTGCCAGCAGTTACTCGGGGGGAGTGGGTGAGCAGTTCTTC. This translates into CASSYSGGVGEQFF.

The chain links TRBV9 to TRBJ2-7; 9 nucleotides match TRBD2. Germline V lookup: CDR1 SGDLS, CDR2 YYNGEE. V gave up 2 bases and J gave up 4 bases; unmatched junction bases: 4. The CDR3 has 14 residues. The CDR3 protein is CASSVSGSRYEQYF. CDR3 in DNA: TGTGCCAGCAGCGTTAGCGGGAGTAGGTACGAGCAGTACTTC.

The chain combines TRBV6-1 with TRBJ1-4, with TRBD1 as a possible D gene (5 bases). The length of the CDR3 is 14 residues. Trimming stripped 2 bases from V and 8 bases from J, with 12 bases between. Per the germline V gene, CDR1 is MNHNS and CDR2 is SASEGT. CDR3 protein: CASSEWTWGEKLFF. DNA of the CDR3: TGTGCCAGCAGTGAATGGACTTGGGGCGAAAAACTGTTTTTT.

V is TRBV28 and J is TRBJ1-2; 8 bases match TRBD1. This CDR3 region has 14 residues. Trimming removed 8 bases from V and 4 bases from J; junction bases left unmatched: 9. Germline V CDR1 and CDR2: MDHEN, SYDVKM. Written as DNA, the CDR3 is TGTGCCAGCCTAACCCCAGGGACAGGCTATGGCTACACCTTC. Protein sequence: CASLTPGTGYGYTF.

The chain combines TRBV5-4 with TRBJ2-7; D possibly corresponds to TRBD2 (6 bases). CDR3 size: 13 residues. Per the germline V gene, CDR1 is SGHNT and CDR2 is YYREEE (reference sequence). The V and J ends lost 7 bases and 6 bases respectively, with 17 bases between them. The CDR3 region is CASRAGLGGEQYF. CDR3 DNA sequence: TGTGCCAGCCGGGCAGGGCTGGGGGGCGAGCAGTACTTC.

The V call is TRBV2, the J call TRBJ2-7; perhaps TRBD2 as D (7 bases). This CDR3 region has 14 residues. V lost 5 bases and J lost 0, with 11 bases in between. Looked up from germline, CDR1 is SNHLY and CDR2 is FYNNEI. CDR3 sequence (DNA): TGTGCCAGCAGTATCGGGGGGCCCTCCTACGAGCAGTACTTC. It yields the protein CASSIGGPSYEQYF.

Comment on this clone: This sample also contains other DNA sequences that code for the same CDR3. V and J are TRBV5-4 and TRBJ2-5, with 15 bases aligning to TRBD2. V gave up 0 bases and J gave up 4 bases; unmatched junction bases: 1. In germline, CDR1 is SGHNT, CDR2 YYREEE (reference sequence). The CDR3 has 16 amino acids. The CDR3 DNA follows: TGTGCCAGCAGCTTGGTGGGACTAGCGGGAGGAGAGACCCAGTACTTC. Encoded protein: CASSLVGLAGGETQYF.